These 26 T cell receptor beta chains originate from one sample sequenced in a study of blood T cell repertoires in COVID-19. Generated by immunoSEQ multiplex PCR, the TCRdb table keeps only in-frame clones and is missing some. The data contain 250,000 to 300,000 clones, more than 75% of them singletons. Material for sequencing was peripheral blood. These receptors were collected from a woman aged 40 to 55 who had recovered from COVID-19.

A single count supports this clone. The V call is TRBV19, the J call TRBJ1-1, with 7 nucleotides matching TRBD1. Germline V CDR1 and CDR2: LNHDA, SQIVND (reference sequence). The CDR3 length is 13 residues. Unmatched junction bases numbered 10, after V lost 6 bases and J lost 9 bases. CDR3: CASSPRDRSQAFF. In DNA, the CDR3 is TGTGCCAGTAGCCCCCGGGACAGAAGTCAAGCTTTCTTT.

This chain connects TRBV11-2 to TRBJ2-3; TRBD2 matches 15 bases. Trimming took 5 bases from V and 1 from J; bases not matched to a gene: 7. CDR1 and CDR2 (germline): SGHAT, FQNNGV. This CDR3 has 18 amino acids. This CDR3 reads CASSTWTSGRGGTDTQYF. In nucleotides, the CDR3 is TGTGCCAGCAGCACTTGGACTAGCGGGAGGGGGGGCACAGATACGCAGTATTTT.

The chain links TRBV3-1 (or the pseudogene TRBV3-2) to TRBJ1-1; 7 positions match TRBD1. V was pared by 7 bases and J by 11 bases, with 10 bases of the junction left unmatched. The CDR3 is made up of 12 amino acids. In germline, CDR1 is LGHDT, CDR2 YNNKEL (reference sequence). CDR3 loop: CASTQGGASAFF. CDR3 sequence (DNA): TGTGCCAGCACCCAGGGGGGGGCTAGTGCTTTCTTT.

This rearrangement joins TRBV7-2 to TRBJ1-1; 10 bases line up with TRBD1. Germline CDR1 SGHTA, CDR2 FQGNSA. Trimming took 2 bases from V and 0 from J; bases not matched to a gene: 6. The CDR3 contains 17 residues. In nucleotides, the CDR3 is TGTGCCAGCAGCTTACGCGCGGGACAGGGGATGAACACTGAAGCTTTCTTT. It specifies CASSLRAGQGMNTEAFF.

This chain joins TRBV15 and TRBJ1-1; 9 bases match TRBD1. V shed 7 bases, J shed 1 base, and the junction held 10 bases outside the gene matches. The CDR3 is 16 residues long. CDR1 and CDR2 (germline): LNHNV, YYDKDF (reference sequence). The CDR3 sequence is CATKPQGAVRNTEAFF. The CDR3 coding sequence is TGTGCCACCAAACCACAGGGGGCGGTTAGGAACACTGAAGCTTTCTTT.

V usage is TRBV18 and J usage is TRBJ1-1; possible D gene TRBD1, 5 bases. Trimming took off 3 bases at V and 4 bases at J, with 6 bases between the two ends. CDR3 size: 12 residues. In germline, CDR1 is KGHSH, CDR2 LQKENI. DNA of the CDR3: TGTGCCAGCTCACCCCAGGGCACTGAAGCTTTCTTT. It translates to CASSPQGTEAFF.

The chain's CDR3 is CASSLVGQTSTDTQYF. The CDR3, as DNA: TGCGCCAGCAGCTTGGTCGGACAGACTAGCACAGATACGCAGTATTTT. The chain couples TRBV5-1 to TRBJ2-3; D perhaps matches TRBD1 (6 bases). The V and J ends lost 0 bases and 0 bases respectively, with 11 bases between them. Germline values: CDR1 SGHRS, CDR2 YFSETQ. The CDR3 contains 16 residues.

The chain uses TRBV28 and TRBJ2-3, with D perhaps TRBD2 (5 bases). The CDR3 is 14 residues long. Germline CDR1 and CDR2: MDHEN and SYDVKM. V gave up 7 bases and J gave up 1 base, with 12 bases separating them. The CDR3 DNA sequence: TGTGCCAGCATAGCGCCAAAACGCACAGATACGCAGTATTTT. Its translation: CASIAPKRTDTQYF.

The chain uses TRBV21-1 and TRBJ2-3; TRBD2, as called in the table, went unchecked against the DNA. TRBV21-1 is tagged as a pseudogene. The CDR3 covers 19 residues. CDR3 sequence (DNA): TGTGCCAGCAGCAAAGCGGCCTTGTGGAGAGCGGCCGGCACAGATACGCAGTATTTT. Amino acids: CASSKAALWRAAGTDTQYF.

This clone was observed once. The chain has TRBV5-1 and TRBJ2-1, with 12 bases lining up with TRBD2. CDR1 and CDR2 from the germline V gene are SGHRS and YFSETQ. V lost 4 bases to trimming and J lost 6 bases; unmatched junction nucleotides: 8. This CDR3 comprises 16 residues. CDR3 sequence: CASSPGLAGWVNEQFF. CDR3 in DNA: TGCGCCAGCAGCCCCGGACTAGCGGGATGGGTCAATGAGCAGTTCTTC.

The CDR3 coding sequence is TGTGCCAGCAGTTTGGAGGGACAGGGACTCTATGGCTACACCTTC. The encoded protein is CASSLEGQGLYGYTF. The genes are TRBV27 and TRBJ1-2; 9 bases agree with TRBD1. V was clipped by 3 bases and J by 4 bases; unmatched bases: 6. This CDR3 contains 15 residues. CDR1 is MNHEY, CDR2 SMNVEV, per germline (reference sequence).

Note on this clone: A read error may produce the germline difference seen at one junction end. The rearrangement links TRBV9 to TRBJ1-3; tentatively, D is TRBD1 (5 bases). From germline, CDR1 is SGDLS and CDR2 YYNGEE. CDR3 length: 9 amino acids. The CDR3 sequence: CASGAPENF. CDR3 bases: TGTGCCAGCGGGGCACCGGAGAATTTT. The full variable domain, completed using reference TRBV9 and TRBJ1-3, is DSGVTQTPKHLITATGQRVTLRCSPRSGDLSVYWYQQSLDQGLQFLIQYYNGEERAKGNILERFSAQQFPDLHSELNLSSLELGDSALYFCASGAPENFGEGSWLTVV.

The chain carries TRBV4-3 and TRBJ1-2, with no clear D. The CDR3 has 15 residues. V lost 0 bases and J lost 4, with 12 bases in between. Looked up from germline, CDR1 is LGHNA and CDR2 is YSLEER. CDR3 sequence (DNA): TGCGCCAGCAGCCAAGAGGCTCGAGGTGGCTATGGCTACACCTTC. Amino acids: CASSQEARGGYGYTF.

The CDR3 sequence: CASSLATTGGTGYTF. The CDR3 DNA is TGCGCCAGCAGCTTGGCCACAACAGGGGGCACTGGCTACACCTTC. The chain has TRBV5-1 and TRBJ1-2; 9 bases match TRBD1. Germline-derived CDR1 and CDR2 are SGHRS and YFSETQ. The CDR3 has 15 amino acids. V trimming: 0 bases; J trimming: 7 bases; junction bases outside the gene matches: 7.

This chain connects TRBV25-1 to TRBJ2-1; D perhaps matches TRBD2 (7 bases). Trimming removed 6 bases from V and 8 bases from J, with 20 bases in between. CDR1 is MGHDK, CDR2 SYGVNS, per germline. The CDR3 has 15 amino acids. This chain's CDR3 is CASSPMGGGGDEQFF. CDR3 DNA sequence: TGTGCCAGCAGCCCGATGGGGGGAGGGGGAGATGAGCAGTTCTTC.

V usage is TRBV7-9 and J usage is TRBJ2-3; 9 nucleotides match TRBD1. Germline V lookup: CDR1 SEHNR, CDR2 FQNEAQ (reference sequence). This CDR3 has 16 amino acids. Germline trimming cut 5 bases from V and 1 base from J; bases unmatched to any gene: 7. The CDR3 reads CASSPGDRDRTDTQYF. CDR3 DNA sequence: TGTGCCAGCAGCCCGGGGGACAGGGACCGCACAGATACGCAGTATTTT.

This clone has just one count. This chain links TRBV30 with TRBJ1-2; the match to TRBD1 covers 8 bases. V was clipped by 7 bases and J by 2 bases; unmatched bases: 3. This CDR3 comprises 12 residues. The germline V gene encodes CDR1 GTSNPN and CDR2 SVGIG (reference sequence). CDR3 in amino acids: CASDRDNYGYTF. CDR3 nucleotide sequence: TGTGCCTCGGACAGGGACAACTATGGCTACACCTTC.

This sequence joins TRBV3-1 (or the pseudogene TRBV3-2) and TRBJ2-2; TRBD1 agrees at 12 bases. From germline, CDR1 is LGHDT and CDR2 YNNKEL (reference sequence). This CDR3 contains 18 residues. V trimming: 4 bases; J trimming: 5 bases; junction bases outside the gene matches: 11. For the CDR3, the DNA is TGTGCCAGCAGCCGATTCCGGGACAGGGGGCGCAGGACCGGGGAGCTGTTTTTT. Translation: CASSRFRDRGRRTGELFF.

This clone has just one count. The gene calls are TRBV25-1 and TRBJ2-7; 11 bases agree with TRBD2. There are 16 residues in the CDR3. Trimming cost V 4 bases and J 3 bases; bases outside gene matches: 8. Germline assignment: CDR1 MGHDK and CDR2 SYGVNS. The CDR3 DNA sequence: TGTGCCAGCAGTGGACAGACTAGCGGGATCGTCTACGAGCAGTACTTC. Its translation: CASSGQTSGIVYEQYF.

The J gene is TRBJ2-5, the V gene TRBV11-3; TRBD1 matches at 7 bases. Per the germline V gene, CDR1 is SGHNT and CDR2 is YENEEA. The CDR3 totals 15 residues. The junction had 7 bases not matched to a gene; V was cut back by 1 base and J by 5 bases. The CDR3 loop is CASSLGGGPAETQYF. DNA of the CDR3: TGTGCCAGCAGCTTAGGAGGGGGCCCTGCCGAGACCCAGTACTTC.

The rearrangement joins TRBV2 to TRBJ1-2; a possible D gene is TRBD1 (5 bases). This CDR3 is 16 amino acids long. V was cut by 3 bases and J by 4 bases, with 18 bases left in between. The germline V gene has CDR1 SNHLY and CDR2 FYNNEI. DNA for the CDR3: TGTGCCAGCAGTGATGGGCGGCAGGGTCAGGGCTATGGCTACACCTTC. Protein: CASSDGRQGQGYGYTF.

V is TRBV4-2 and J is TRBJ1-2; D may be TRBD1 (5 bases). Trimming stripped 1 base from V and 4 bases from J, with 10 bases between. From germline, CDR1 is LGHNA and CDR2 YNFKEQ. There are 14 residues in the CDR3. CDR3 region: CASSQGQGVYGYTF. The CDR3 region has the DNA TGTGCCAGCAGCCAAGGGCAGGGTGTCTATGGCTACACCTTC.

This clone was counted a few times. The CDR3 nucleotides read TGTGCCAGCAGTGCGTCCCCGGGCACCGGGGAGCTGTTTTTT. Translated: CASSASPGTGELFF. The V and J genes are TRBV6-4 and TRBJ2-2; no reliable D call. From germline, CDR1 is MRHNA and CDR2 SNTAGT. Trimming took off 4 bases at V and 4 bases at J, with 10 bases between the two ends. CDR3 size: 14 residues.

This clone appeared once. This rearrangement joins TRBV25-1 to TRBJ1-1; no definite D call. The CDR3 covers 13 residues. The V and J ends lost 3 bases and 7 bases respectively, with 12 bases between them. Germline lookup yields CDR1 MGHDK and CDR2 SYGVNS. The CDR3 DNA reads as TGTGCCAGCAGTGATTCGGTTTTTGGTGAAGCTTTCTTT. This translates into CASSDSVFGEAFF.

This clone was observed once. CDR3 in amino acids: CASSRGAYNSPLHF. As DNA, the CDR3 is TGTGCCAGCAGCCGGGGGGCGTATAATTCACCCCTCCACTTT. The rearrangement links TRBV9 to TRBJ1-6, with D perhaps TRBD1 (6 bases). Germline V gene sequence: CDR1 SGDLS, CDR2 YYNGEE. This CDR3 is 14 amino acids long. V shed 4 bases and J shed 4 bases, with 9 bases lying between them.

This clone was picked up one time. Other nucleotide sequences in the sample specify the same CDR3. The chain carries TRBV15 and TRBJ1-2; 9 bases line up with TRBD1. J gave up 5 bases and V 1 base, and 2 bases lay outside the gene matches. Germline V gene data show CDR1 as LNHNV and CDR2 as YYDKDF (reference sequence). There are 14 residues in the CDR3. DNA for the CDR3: TGTGCCACCAGCAGAGCTGGACAGGGGTATGGCTACACCTTC. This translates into CATSRAGQGYGYTF. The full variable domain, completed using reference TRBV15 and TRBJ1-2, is DAMVIQNPRYQVTQFGKPVTLSCSQTLNHNVMYWYQQKSSQAPKLLFHYYDKDFNNEADTPDNFQSRRPNTSFCFLDIRSPGLGDTAMYLCATSRAGQGYGYTFGSGTRLTVV.